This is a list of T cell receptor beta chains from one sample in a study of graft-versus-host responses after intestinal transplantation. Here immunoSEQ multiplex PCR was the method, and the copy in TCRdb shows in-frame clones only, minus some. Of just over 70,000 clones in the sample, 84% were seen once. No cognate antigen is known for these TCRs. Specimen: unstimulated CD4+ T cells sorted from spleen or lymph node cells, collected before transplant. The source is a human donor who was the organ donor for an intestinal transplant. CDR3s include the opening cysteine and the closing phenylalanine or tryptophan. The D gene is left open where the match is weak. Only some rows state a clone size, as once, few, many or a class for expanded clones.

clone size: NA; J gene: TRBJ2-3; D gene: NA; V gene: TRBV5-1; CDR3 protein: CASGRGGTDTQYF; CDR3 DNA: TGCGCCAGCGGCAGGGGTGGCACAGATACGCAGTATTTT
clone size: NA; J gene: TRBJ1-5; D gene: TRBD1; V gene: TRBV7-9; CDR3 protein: CASSHSDRLSQPQHF; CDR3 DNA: TGTGCCAGCAGCCACTCGGACAGGTTATCACAGCCCCAGCATTTT
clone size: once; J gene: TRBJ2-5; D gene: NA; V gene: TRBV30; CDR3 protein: CAWSRDIKETQYF; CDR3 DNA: TGTGCCTGGAGTAGGGACATAAAAGAGACCCAGTACTTC
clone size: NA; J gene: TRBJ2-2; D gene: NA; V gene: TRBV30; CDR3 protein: CAWSVLMNTGELFF; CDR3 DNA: TGTGCCTGGAGTGTTTTAATGAACACCGGGGAGCTGTTTTTT
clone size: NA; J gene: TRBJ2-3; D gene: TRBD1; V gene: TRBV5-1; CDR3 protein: CASSLQGASTDTQYF; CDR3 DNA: TGCGCCAGCAGCTTACAGGGGGCTAGCACAGATACGCAGTATTTT
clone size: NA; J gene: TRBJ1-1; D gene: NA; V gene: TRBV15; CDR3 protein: CATSREGLEAFF; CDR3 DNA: TGTGCCACCAGCAGAGAGGGGCTCGAAGCTTTCTTT
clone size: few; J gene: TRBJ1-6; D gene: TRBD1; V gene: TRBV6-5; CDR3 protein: CASSLQGGNSPLHF; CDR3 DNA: TGTGCCAGCAGCCTACAGGGGGGTAATTCACCCCTCCACTTT
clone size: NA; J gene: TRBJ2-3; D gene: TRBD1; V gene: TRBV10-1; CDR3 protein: CASSVGQGATDTQYF; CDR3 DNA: TGCGCCAGCAGTGTCGGACAGGGGGCCACAGATACGCAGTATTTT
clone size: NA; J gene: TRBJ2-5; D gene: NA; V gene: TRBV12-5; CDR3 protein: CASGSRVETQYF; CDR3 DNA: TGTGCTAGTGGTTCGCGGGTTGAGACCCAGTACTTC
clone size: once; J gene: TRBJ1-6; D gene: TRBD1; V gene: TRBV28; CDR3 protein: CASRDGTELNSPLHF; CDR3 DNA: TGTGCCAGCAGGGATGGGACAGAGCTGAATTCACCCCTCCACTTT